Listed below are T cell receptor beta chains from one sample, sequenced in a study of OX40 agonist ivuxolimab in advanced cancers. The method was immunoSEQ multiplex PCR; TCRdb's version includes in-frame clones alone and lacks a portion of them. Of over 45,000 clones listed, approximately 84% are singletons. The sample in question was CD4+ or CD8+ T cells sorted from blood, obtained in a trial of the OX40 agonist ivuxolimab. These receptors all come from an adult with an advanced solid tumor such as melanoma, head and neck, liver or kidney cancer. Both conserved end residues are part of each CDR3. Each record gives: clone size, J gene, D gene, V gene, CDR3 protein, CDR3 DNA. D genes are given only for firm matches. The size entry is marked missing in some rows and otherwise reads once, few, many or a size class.

abundance: -
j_gene: TRBJ2-5
d_gene: -
v_gene: TRBV5-1
CDR3aa: CASSLISGSIQETQYF
CDR3nt: TGCGCCAGCAGCTTGATTTCAGGGAGCATTCAAGAGACCCAGTACTTC

abundance: -
j_gene: TRBJ1-6
d_gene: TRBD1
v_gene: TRBV6-6
CDR3aa: CASSYSRDSQAALHF
CDR3nt: TGTGCCAGCAGTTACTCCCGGGACAGTCAAGCCGCCCTCCACTTT

abundance: -
j_gene: TRBJ1-4
d_gene: -
v_gene: TRBV7-3
CDR3aa: CASSRTGVANEKLFF
CDR3nt: TGTGCCAGCAGCCGAACGGGGGTGGCGAATGAAAAACTGTTTTTT

abundance: few
j_gene: TRBJ2-5
d_gene: -
v_gene: TRBV5-1
CDR3aa: CASSPSTGRGETQYF
CDR3nt: TGCGCCAGCAGCCCCTCGACAGGGCGGGGGGAGACCCAGTACTTC

abundance: -
j_gene: TRBJ2-4
d_gene: TRBD1
v_gene: TRBV27
CDR3aa: CASSLEDRSIQYF
CDR3nt: TGTGCCAGCAGTTTGGAGGACAGGTCCATTCAGTACTTC

abundance: once
j_gene: TRBJ2-2
d_gene: -
v_gene: TRBV7-3
CDR3aa: CASSLTAPGAGELFF
CDR3nt: TGTGCCAGCAGCTTAACGGCCCCGGGGGCCGGGGAGCTGTTTTTT

abundance: -
j_gene: TRBJ1-4
d_gene: -
v_gene: TRBV30
CDR3aa: CAWSSRSQGYEKLFF
CDR3nt: TGTGCCTGGAGCAGCCGGTCACAGGGTTATGAAAAACTGTTTTTT

abundance: -
j_gene: TRBJ2-1
d_gene: TRBD2
v_gene: TRBV19
CDR3aa: CASSPRTSGSGNEQFF
CDR3nt: TGTGCCAGTAGTCCGCGGACTAGCGGGAGTGGTAATGAGCAGTTCTTC

abundance: -
j_gene: TRBJ2-7
d_gene: TRBD1
v_gene: TRBV25-1
CDR3aa: CASSRQGYYEQYF
CDR3nt: TGTGCCAGCAGTAGACAGGGGTACTACGAGCAGTACTTC

abundance: -
j_gene: TRBJ1-5
d_gene: TRBD1
v_gene: TRBV28
CDR3aa: CASTGGAWQPRHF
CDR3nt: TGTGCCAGCACAGGGGGCGCCTGGCAGCCCCGGCATTTT

abundance: -
j_gene: TRBJ2-6
d_gene: -
v_gene: TRBV18
CDR3aa: CASSPDPGANVLTF
CDR3nt: TGTGCCAGCTCACCGGATCCCGGGGCCAACGTCCTGACTTTC

abundance: -
j_gene: TRBJ2-1
d_gene: -
v_gene: TRBV27
CDR3aa: CASSPGLGQEGQFF
CDR3nt: TGTGCCAGCAGTCCCGGACTCGGACAGGAGGGGCAGTTCTTC

abundance: few
j_gene: TRBJ2-1
d_gene: TRBD2
v_gene: TRBV6-6
CDR3aa: CASRRTSGREVGEQFF
CDR3nt: TGTGCCAGCAGAAGGACTAGCGGGAGGGAGGTTGGTGAGCAGTTCTTC

abundance: -
j_gene: TRBJ2-2
d_gene: -
v_gene: TRBV6-5
CDR3aa: CASSYSAGAHTGELFF
CDR3nt: TGTGCCAGCAGTTACTCAGCGGGCGCGCACACCGGGGAGCTGTTTTTT

abundance: -
j_gene: TRBJ1-5
d_gene: TRBD1
v_gene: TRBV30
CDR3aa: CAWDQGGNQPQHF
CDR3nt: TGTGCCTGGGACCAGGGGGGAAATCAGCCCCAGCATTTT

abundance: once
j_gene: TRBJ2-5
d_gene: -
v_gene: TRBV5-4
CDR3aa: CASSMTSAEETQYF
CDR3nt: TGTGCCAGCAGCATGACTAGTGCAGAAGAGACCCAGTACTTC

abundance: -
j_gene: TRBJ2-7
d_gene: -
v_gene: TRBV27
CDR3aa: CASRTQYEQYF
CDR3nt: TGTGCCAGCCGAACCCAATACGAGCAGTACTTC

abundance: -
j_gene: TRBJ2-3
d_gene: -
v_gene: TRBV6-1
CDR3aa: CASSPSDTDTQYF
CDR3nt: TGTGCCAGCAGTCCCAGCGACACAGATACGCAGTATTTT

abundance: -
j_gene: TRBJ2-7
d_gene: TRBD1
v_gene: TRBV11-2
CDR3aa: CASSHNRDRGNEQYF
CDR3nt: TGTGCCAGCAGCCACAACCGGGACAGGGGGAACGAGCAGTACTTC

abundance: -
j_gene: TRBJ1-1
d_gene: -
v_gene: TRBV29-1
CDR3aa: CSVLGGAGSTEAFF
CDR3nt: TGCAGCGTCCTTGGGGGGGCGGGAAGCACTGAAGCTTTCTTT

abundance: -
j_gene: TRBJ2-3
d_gene: TRBD2
v_gene: TRBV7-8
CDR3aa: CASSLETSGSPDTQYF
CDR3nt: TGTGCCAGCAGCTTAGAGACTAGCGGGAGCCCAGATACGCAGTATTTT

abundance: -
j_gene: TRBJ2-3
d_gene: -
v_gene: TRBV5-4
CDR3aa: CASSLGEDTQYF
CDR3nt: TGTGCCAGCAGCTTAGGTGAAGATACGCAGTATTTT

abundance: -
j_gene: TRBJ1-1
d_gene: -
v_gene: TRBV19
CDR3aa: CASSARVNTEAFF
CDR3nt: TGTGCCAGTAGTGCCCGGGTGAACACTGAAGCTTTCTTT

abundance: -
j_gene: TRBJ2-3
d_gene: -
v_gene: TRBV2
CDR3aa: CASRLDGWGTDTQYF
CDR3nt: TGTGCCAGCAGATTGGATGGATGGGGGACAGATACGCAGTATTTT

abundance: -
j_gene: TRBJ2-4
d_gene: -
v_gene: TRBV28
CDR3aa: CASSFNGQNRGIQYF
CDR3nt: TGTGCCAGCAGTTTTAACGGCCAAAATAGAGGGATTCAGTACTTC

abundance: -
j_gene: TRBJ1-6
d_gene: -
v_gene: TRBV7-9
CDR3aa: CASSRNGGTDVSPLHF
CDR3nt: TGTGCCAGCAGCCGCAACGGGGGTACGGACGTCTCACCCCTCCACTTT

abundance: -
j_gene: TRBJ1-4
d_gene: TRBD1
v_gene: TRBV29-1
CDR3aa: CSVDRQGEEKLFF
CDR3nt: TGCAGCGTTGACCGACAGGGGGAAGAAAAACTGTTTTTT

abundance: -
j_gene: TRBJ2-1
d_gene: -
v_gene: TRBV29-1
CDR3aa: CSGTDNEQFF
CDR3nt: TGCAGCGGAACGGACAATGAGCAGTTCTTC

abundance: -
j_gene: TRBJ1-5
d_gene: TRBD1
v_gene: TRBV29-1
CDR3aa: CSVRTGANQPQHF
CDR3nt: TGCAGCGTTCGGACAGGGGCCAATCAGCCCCAGCATTTT

abundance: -
j_gene: TRBJ2-1
d_gene: -
v_gene: TRBV7-5
CDR3aa: CARSLAGDSRRNEQFF
CDR3nt: TGTGCCAGAAGCTTAGCGGGGGACAGCCGGAGGAATGAGCAGTTCTTC

abundance: few
j_gene: TRBJ1-2
d_gene: -
v_gene: TRBV29-1
CDR3aa: CSVPGTFNYGYTF
CDR3nt: TGCAGCGTCCCAGGGACCTTTAACTATGGCTACACCTTC

abundance: -
j_gene: TRBJ2-5
d_gene: -
v_gene: TRBV2
CDR3aa: CASSDQGETQYF
CDR3nt: TGTGCCAGCAGTGATCAGGGAGAGACCCAGTACTTC

abundance: once
j_gene: TRBJ1-2
d_gene: -
v_gene: TRBV5-1
CDR3aa: CASSLEAGSGYTF
CDR3nt: TGCGCCAGCAGCTTGGAGGCGGGTTCCGGCTACACCTTC

abundance: -
j_gene: TRBJ2-7
d_gene: TRBD1
v_gene: TRBV10-1
CDR3aa: CASSDPGTGTYEQYF
CDR3nt: TGCGCCAGCAGTGACCCCGGGACAGGGACCTACGAGCAGTACTTC

abundance: -
j_gene: TRBJ2-7
d_gene: TRBD1
v_gene: TRBV11-2
CDR3aa: CASSSGQGGFYEQYF
CDR3nt: TGTGCCAGCAGCTCCGGACAGGGTGGATTTTACGAGCAGTACTTC

abundance: -
j_gene: TRBJ2-6
d_gene: -
v_gene: TRBV5-8
CDR3aa: CASSKDSSGANVLTF
CDR3nt: TGTGCCAGCAGCAAGGACAGCTCTGGGGCCAACGTCCTGACTTTC

abundance: -
j_gene: TRBJ1-4
d_gene: -
v_gene: TRBV7-9
CDR3aa: CASSLGQLNEKLFF
CDR3nt: TGTGCCAGCAGCCTCGGACAGCTAAATGAAAAACTGTTTTTT

abundance: once
j_gene: TRBJ2-7
d_gene: -
v_gene: TRBV5-1
CDR3aa: CASSGSQGGSYEQYF
CDR3nt: TGCGCCAGCAGCGGGAGCCAGGGGGGCTCCTACGAGCAGTACTTC

abundance: -
j_gene: TRBJ2-5
d_gene: -
v_gene: TRBV19
CDR3aa: CASSITPGETQYF
CDR3nt: TGTGCCAGTAGTATAACCCCTGGGGAGACCCAGTACTTC

abundance: -
j_gene: TRBJ2-7
d_gene: -
v_gene: TRBV4-1
CDR3aa: CASSQVRGAVPEQYF
CDR3nt: TGCGCCAGCAGCCAAGTGAGGGGGGCCGTCCCCGAGCAGTACTTC

abundance: -
j_gene: TRBJ2-1
d_gene: -
v_gene: TRBV7-2
CDR3aa: CASSRVIEQFF
CDR3nt: TGTGCCAGCAGTCGAGTGATTGAGCAGTTCTTC

abundance: -
j_gene: TRBJ1-5
d_gene: -
v_gene: TRBV19
CDR3aa: CASSLATGNLQPQHF
CDR3nt: TGTGCCAGTAGTCTCGCTACAGGGAATCTTCAGCCCCAGCATTTT

abundance: few
j_gene: TRBJ2-1
d_gene: TRBD1
v_gene: TRBV29-1
CDR3aa: CSVVGPFGQASNEQFF
CDR3nt: TGCAGCGTTGTCGGCCCCTTTGGACAGGCGAGCAATGAGCAGTTCTTC

abundance: -
j_gene: TRBJ2-5
d_gene: -
v_gene: TRBV7-7
CDR3aa: CASSLHRGRETQYF
CDR3nt: TGTGCTAGCAGCTTACATCGAGGGAGAGAGACCCAGTACTTC

abundance: -
j_gene: TRBJ1-4
d_gene: -
v_gene: TRBV7-9
CDR3aa: CASSLAANEKLFF
CDR3nt: TGTGCCAGCAGCTTAGCGGCTAATGAAAAACTGTTTTTT

abundance: -
j_gene: TRBJ2-1
d_gene: -
v_gene: TRBV7-2
CDR3aa: CASSLAAHNEQFF
CDR3nt: TGTGCCAGCAGCTTAGCAGCCCACAATGAGCAGTTCTTC

abundance: -
j_gene: TRBJ2-2
d_gene: TRBD1
v_gene: TRBV10-3
CDR3aa: CAISGTGGAGTGELFF
CDR3nt: TGTGCCATCAGTGGAACAGGGGGCGCGGGTACCGGGGAGCTGTTTTTT

abundance: -
j_gene: TRBJ1-5
d_gene: -
v_gene: TRBV15
CDR3aa: CATSRQGSNQPQHF
CDR3nt: TGTGCCACCAGCAGACAGGGAAGCAATCAGCCCCAGCATTTT

abundance: -
j_gene: TRBJ1-1
d_gene: -
v_gene: TRBV2
CDR3aa: CASSGYFVTEAFF
CDR3nt: TGTGCCAGCAGTGGGTACTTTGTCACTGAAGCTTTCTTT

abundance: -
j_gene: TRBJ1-5
d_gene: TRBD1
v_gene: TRBV11-2
CDR3aa: CASSRTGDNQPQHF
CDR3nt: TGTGCCAGCAGCCGGACAGGGGACAATCAGCCCCAGCATTTT

abundance: -
j_gene: TRBJ2-3
d_gene: TRBD2
v_gene: TRBV5-1
CDR3aa: CASSSSGSGTDTQYF
CDR3nt: TGCGCCAGCAGCTCTAGCGGGAGCGGCACAGATACGCAGTATTTT